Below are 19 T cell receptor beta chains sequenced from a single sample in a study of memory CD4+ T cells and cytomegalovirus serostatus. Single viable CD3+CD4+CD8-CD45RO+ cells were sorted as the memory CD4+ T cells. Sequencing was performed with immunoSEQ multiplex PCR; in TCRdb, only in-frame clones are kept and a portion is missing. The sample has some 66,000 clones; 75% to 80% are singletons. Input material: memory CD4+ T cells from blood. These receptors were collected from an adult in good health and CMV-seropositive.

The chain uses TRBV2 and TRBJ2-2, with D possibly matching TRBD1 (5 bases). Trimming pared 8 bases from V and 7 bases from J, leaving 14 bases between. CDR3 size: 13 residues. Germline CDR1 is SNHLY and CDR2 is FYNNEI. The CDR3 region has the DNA TGTGCCAGCTCCCCGGAAGGGGTCGGGGAGCTGTTTTTT. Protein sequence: CASSPEGVGELFF. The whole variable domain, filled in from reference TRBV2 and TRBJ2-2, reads EPEVTQTPSHQVTQMGQEVILRCVPISNHLYFYWYRQILGQKVEFLVSFYNNEISEKSEIFDDQFSVERPDGSNFTLKIRSTKLEDSAMYFCASSPEGVGELFFGEGSRLTVL.

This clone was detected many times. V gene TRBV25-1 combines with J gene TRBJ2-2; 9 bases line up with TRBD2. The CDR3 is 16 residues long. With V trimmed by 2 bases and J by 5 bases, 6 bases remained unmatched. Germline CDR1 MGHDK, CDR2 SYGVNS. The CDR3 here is CASSEGRTSVTGELFF. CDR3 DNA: TGTGCCAGCAGTGAAGGAAGGACTAGCGTTACCGGGGAGCTGTTTTTT.

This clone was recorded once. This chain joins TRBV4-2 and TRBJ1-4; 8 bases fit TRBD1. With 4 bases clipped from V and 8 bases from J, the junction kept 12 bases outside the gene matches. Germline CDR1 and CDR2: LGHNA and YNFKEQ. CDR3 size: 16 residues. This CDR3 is CASSPEYRGAGEKLFF. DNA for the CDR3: TGTGCCAGCAGCCCCGAATACAGGGGGGCTGGGGAAAAACTGTTTTTT.

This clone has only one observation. CDR3 residues: CASSFSGVGTGELFF. CDR3 DNA: TGTGCCAGCAGTTTCTCAGGGGTCGGCACCGGGGAGCTGTTTTTT. The chain links TRBV28 to TRBJ2-2; possible D gene TRBD1, 6 bases. Germline assignment: CDR1 MDHEN and CDR2 SYDVKM. The CDR3 contains 15 residues. Trimming took off 3 bases at V and 4 bases at J, with 12 bases between the two ends.

The CDR3 nucleotides are TGTGCCAGCACCACCACGGGGCTAGCCGGAGATACGCAGTATTTT. Translation gives CASTTTGLAGDTQYF. The rearrangement joins TRBV9 to TRBJ2-3, with D perhaps given as TRBD1 or TRBD2 (5 bases each). Trimming took 6 bases from V and 5 from J, leaving 19 bases between them. CDR1 is SGDLS and CDR2 is YYNGEE in the germline V gene. This CDR3 spans 15 amino acids.

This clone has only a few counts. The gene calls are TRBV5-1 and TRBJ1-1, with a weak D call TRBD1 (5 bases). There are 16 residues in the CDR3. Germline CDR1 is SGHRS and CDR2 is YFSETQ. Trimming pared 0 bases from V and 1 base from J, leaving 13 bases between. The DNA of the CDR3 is TGCGCCAGCAGCTTGGGGGCAGGGAGCCCGAACACTGAAGCTTTCTTT. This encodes CASSLGAGSPNTEAFF. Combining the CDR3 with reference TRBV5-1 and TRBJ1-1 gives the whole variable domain KAGVTQTPRYLIKTRGQQVTLSCSPISGHRSVSWYQQTPGQGLQFLFEYFSETQRNKGNFPGRFSGRQFSNSRSEMNVSTLELGDSALYLCASSLGAGSPNTEAFFGQGTRLTVV.

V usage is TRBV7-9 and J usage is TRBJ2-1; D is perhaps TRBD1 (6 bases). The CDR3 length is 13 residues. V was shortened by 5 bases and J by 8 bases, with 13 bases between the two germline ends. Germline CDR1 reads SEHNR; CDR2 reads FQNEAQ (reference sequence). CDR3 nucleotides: TGTGCCAGCAGCGAAGGACAGTCGGATGAGCAGTTCTTC. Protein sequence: CASSEGQSDEQFF.

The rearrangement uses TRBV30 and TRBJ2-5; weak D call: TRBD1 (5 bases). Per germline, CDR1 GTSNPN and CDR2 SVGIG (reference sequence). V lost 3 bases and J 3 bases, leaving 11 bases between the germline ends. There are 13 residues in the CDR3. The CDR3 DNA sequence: TGTGCCTGGAGCCAGGGCAGTGAAGAGACCCAGTACTTC. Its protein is CAWSQGSEETQYF.

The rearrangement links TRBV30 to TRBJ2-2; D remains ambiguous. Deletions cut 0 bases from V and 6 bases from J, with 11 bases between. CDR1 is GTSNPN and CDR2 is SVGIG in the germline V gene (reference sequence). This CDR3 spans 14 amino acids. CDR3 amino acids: CAWSVKERSGELFF. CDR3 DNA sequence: TGTGCCTGGAGTGTAAAGGAAAGGTCCGGGGAGCTGTTTTTT.

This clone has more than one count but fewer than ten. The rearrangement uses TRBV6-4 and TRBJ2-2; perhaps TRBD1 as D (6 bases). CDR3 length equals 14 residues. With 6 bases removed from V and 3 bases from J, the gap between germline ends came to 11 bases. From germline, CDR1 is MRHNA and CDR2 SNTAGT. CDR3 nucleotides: TGTGCCAGCAGCCTAGAGGGGGACACCGGGGAGCTGTTTTTT. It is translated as CASSLEGDTGELFF.

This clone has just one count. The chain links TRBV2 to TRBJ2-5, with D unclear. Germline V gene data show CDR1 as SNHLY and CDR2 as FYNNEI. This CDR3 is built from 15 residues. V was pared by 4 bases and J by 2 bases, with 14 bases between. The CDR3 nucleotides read TGTGCCAGCAGTGCTCCGGCTAGGCTTCAAGAGACCCAGTACTTC. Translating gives CASSAPARLQETQYF.

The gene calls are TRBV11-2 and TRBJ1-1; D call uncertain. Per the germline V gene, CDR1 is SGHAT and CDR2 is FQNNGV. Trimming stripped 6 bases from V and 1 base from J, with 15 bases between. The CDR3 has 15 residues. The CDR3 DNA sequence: TGTGCCAGCAGTCCCGCTTCGGTTACGAACACTGAAGCTTTCTTT. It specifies CASSPASVTNTEAFF.

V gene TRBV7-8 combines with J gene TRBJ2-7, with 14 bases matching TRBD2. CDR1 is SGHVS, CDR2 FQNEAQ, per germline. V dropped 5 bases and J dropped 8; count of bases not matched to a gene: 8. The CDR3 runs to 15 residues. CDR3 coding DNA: TGTGCCAGCAGCCCTCGGGGACTAGCGGGAGTGAAGCAGTACTTC. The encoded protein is CASSPRGLAGVKQYF.

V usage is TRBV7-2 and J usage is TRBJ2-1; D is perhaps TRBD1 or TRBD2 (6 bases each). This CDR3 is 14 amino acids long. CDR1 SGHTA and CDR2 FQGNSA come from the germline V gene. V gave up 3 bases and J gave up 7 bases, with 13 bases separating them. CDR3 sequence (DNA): TGTGCCAGCAGCTTCGGGGGCCTGGGTAATGAGCAGTTCTTC. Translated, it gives CASSFGGLGNEQFF.

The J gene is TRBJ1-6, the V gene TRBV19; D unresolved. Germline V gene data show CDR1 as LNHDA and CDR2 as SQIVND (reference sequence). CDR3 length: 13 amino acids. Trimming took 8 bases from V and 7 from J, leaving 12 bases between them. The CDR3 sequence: CASGQQKNSPLHF. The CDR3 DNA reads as TGTGCCAGTGGGCAACAGAAAAATTCACCCCTCCACTTT. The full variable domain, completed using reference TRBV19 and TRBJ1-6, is DGGITQSPKYLFRKEGQNVTLSCEQNLNHDAMYWYRQDPGQGLRLIYYSQIVNDFQKGDIAEGYSVSREKKESFPLTVTSAQKNPTAFYLCASGQQKNSPLHFGNGTRLTVT.

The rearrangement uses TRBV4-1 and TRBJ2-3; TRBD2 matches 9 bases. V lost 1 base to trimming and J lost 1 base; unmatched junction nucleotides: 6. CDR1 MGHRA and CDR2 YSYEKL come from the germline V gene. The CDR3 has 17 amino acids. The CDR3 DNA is TGCGCCAGCAGCCAAGGGCCGCGGGGGGGCGGCACAGATACGCAGTATTTT. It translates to CASSQGPRGGGTDTQYF.

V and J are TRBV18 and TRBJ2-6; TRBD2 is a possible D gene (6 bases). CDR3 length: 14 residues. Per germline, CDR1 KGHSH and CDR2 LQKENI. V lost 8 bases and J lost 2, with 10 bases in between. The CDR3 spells CASRRAPGANVLTF. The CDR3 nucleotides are TGTGCCAGCCGGAGGGCCCCTGGGGCCAACGTCCTGACTTTC.

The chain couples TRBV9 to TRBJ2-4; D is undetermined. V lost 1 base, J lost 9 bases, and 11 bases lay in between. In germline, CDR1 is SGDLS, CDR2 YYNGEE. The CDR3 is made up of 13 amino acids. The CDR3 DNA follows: TGTGCCAGCAGCGTAATGGAGAGTGGCATTCAGTACTTC. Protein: CASSVMESGIQYF.

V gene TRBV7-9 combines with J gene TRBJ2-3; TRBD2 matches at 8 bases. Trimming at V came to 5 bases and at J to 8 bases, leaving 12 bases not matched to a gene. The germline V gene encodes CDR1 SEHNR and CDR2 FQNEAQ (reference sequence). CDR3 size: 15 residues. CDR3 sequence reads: CASSPRTASGGTQYF. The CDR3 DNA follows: TGTGCCAGCAGCCCGCGGACGGCGAGCGGGGGTACGCAGTATTTT.